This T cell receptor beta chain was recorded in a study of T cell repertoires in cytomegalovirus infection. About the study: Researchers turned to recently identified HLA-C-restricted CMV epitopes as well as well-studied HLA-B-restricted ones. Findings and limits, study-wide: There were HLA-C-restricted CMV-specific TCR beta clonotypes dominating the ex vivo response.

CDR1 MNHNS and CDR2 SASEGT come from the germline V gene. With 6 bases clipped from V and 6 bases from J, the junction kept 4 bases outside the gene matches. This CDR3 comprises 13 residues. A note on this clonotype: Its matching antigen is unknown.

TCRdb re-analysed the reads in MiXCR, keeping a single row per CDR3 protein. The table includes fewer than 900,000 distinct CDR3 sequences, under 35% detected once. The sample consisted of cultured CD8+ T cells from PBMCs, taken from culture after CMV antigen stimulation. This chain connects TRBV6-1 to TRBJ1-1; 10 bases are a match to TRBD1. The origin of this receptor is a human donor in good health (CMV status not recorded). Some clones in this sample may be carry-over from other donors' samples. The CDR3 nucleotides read TGTGCCAGCAGCGACAGGGGGCTTTCTGAAGCTTTCTTT. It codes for CASSDRGLSEAFF.